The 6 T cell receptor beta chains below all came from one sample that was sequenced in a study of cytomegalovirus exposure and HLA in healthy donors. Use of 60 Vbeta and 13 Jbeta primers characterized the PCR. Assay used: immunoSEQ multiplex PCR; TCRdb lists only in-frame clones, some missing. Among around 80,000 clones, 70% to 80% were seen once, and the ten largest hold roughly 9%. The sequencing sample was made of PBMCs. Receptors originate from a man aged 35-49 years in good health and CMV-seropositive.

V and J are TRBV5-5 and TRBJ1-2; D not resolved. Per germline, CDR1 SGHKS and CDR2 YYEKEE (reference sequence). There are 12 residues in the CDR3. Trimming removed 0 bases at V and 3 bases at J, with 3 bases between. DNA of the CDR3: TGTGCCAGCAGCTTGGCCGACTATGGCTACACCTTC. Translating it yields CASSLADYGYTF. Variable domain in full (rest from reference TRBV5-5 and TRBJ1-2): DAGVTQSPTHLIKTRGQQVTLRCSPISGHKSVSWYQQVLGQGPQFIFQYYEKEERGRGNFPDRFSARQFPNYSSELNVNALLLGDSALYLCASSLADYGYTFGSGTRLTVV.

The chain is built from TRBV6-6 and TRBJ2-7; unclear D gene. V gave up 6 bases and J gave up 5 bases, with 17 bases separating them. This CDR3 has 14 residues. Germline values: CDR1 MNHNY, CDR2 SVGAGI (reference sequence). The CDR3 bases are TGTGCCAGCAGCCGTACCGGAGCAGCCGACGAGCAGTACTTC. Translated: CASSRTGAADEQYF.

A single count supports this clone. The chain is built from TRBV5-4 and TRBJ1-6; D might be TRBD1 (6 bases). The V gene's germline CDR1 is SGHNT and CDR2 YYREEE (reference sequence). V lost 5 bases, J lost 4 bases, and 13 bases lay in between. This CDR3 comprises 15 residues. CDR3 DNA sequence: TGTGCCAGCAGACCTTGGACAGCTTATAATTCACCCCTCCACTTT. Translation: CASRPWTAYNSPLHF.

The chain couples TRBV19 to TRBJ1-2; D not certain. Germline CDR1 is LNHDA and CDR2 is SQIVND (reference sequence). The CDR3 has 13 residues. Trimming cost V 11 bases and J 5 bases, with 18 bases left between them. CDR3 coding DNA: TGTGCCGTTCAGACTGATTCCTCTTATGGCTACACCTTC. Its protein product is CAVQTDSSYGYTF.

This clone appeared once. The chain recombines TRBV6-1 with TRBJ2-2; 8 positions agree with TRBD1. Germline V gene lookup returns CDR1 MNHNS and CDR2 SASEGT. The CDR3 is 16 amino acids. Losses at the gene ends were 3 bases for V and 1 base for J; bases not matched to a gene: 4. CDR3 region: CASSESGTGNTGELFF. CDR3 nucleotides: TGTGCCAGCAGTGAGTCCGGGACAGGGAACACCGGGGAGCTGTTTTTT.

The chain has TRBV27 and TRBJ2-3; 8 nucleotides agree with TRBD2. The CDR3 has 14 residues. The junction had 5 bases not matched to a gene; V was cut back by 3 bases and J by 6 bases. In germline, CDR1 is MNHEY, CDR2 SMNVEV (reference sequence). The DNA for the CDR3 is TGTGCCAGCAGTTTCAGCGGGAGAAGGGATACGCAGTATTTT. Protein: CASSFSGRRDTQYF.